This TCR beta chain was sequenced for a study of vaccination and CD4 T cells after COVID-19. Treatment here: approximately 9-day PBMC culture with coronavirus spike peptide pools or control peptides (ViraFEST assay). Sequencing of cultured CD4+ T cell DNA used the Oncomine TCR Beta short-read assay. TCRdb re-derived calls from the PCR reads in MiXCR, one entry per CDR3 protein. The data contain 4,000 to 5,500 distinct CDR3 sequences, 35% to 50% of them singletons. Judged by abundance, this clonotype is medium-sized. Its antigen is unknown. Germline CDR1 is DFQATT and CDR2 is SNEGSKA (reference sequence). The CDR3 runs 11 residues. V was pared by 0 bases and J by 15 bases, with 5 bases of the junction left unmatched.

This chain links TRBV20-1 with TRBJ2-4, with 7 bases lining up with TRBD2. Sequencing was carried out using CD4+ T cells from blood, cultured in vitro. The source is a human donor who had recovered from COVID-19. CDR3 sequence (DNA): TGCAGTGCTAGAGATAGGAGGACTAGGTACTTC. Its translation: CSARDRRTRYF.